This is a list of T cell receptor beta chains from one sample in a study of control samples from healthy donors and cancer patients. Here immunoSEQ multiplex PCR was the method, and the copy in TCRdb shows in-frame clones only, minus some. Of roughly 190,000 clones listed, approximately 90% are singletons. Material for sequencing was blood. These receptors were taken from a man aged 25 to 40 in good health. Both conserved end residues are trimmed from each CDR3. Some rows have no size entry. The others give once, few or many, or a class for an expanded clone.

ASSVGGTTADTQY,TRBJ2-3,.,TRBV9
ASTGRYGYT,TRBJ1-2,.,TRBV9
ASSPGGYEQY,TRBJ2-7,.,TRBV18
ASKTGLLNEQF,TRBJ2-1,.,TRBV6-5
ASSSQISTNEKLF,TRBJ1-4,once,TRBV19
ASSTTGQANGANVLT,TRBJ2-6,.,TRBV19
ASSLKDRAKDTQY,TRBJ2-3,.,TRBV9
SVPDRGPEAF,TRBJ1-1,.,TRBV29-1
SVDIVGGGTQY,TRBJ2-5,.,TRBV29-1
ASSPRGGPGGEQF,TRBJ2-1,.,TRBV27
ASTGQGVGTEAF,TRBJ1-1,.,TRBV19
ASSPRTGTGTEAF,TRBJ1-1,.,TRBV9
ASSLPGRELF,TRBJ2-2,.,TRBV5-1
ASSQVGRGNSPLH,TRBJ1-6,.,TRBV14
ASSIPPHRTTEAF,TRBJ1-1,.,TRBV19
AWSVLAGVDTQY,TRBJ2-3,.,TRBV30
ASSLVRNTEAF,TRBJ1-1,.,TRBV5-6
ASSPGEGDTQY,TRBJ2-3,.,TRBV18
ATKKGQGYDEQY,TRBJ2-7,.,TRBV19
ASTSAGGRSYSNQPQH,TRBJ1-5,.,TRBV5-1
ASKGNTEAF,TRBJ1-1,few,TRBV6-5
ASSLSWNGIGDTIY,TRBJ1-3,.,TRBV27
ASSSLRTGSNYGYT,TRBJ1-2,.,TRBV7-9
ASSFEGQTDTQY,TRBJ2-3,.,TRBV5-1
AIPTGGVRDTEAF,TRBJ1-1,once,TRBV2
ASSQDWQQTSSYNSPLH,TRBJ1-6,.,TRBV4-1
ASSVFAAGETPYQETQY,TRBJ2-5,.,TRBV9
ASSVTGQESTGELF,TRBJ2-2,.,TRBV5-6
ASSLDRDTEAF,TRBJ1-1,.,TRBV7-9
ASSLGTSGGEDTQY,TRBJ2-3,.,TRBV11-2
ASSHVSVYEQY,TRBJ2-7,.,TRBV14
ATSGPGQGRETQY,TRBJ2-5,.,TRBV24-1
ASSLGQGRTGELF,TRBJ2-2,.,TRBV7-9
ASSQPGGAETQY,TRBJ2-5,.,TRBV5-1
ASSQDLRQY,TRBJ2-7,.,TRBV3-1/TRBV3-2
ASSEGGEAF,TRBJ1-1,.,TRBV5-6
ASSVAGGGATDTQY,TRBJ2-3,.,TRBV9
ASSSPPYYEQY,TRBJ2-7,.,TRBV5-1
ASSVEGWTAITGELF,TRBJ2-2,.,TRBV9
ASSLAQGGGYT,TRBJ1-2,.,TRBV7-6
ASSAGMGWTEAF,TRBJ1-1,few,TRBV10-1
WAPNEKLF,TRBJ1-4,.,TRBV20-1